Listed below are T cell receptor beta chains from one sample, sequenced in a study of blood T cell repertoires in COVID-19. Method: immunoSEQ multiplex PCR; TCRdb's copy keeps in-frame clones and lacks some. The data show 200,000 to 250,000 clones, about nine tenths seen once. What was sequenced was PBMCs or T cells enriched from blood (not recorded which). Receptors were obtained from a man younger than 35 with acute COVID-19. Both conserved end residues are part of each CDR3. Each record gives: D gene, J gene, V gene, clone size, CDR3 DNA, CDR3 protein. The D gene is left open where the match is weak. Some rows mark clone size as missing; the rest say once, few, many or name a class of expanded clone.

d_gene: TRBD1; j_gene: TRBJ1-2; v_gene: TRBV5-4; abundance: -; CDR3nt: TGTGCCAGCAGCTTGTCTGAGACAGGGGGAGGCTACACCTTC; CDR3aa: CASSLSETGGGYTF
d_gene: -; j_gene: TRBJ2-5; v_gene: TRBV18; abundance: few; CDR3nt: TGTGCCAGCTCACCAAAACGGGTTGGGGAGACCCAGTACTTC; CDR3aa: CASSPKRVGETQYF
d_gene: -; j_gene: TRBJ1-4; v_gene: TRBV5-1; abundance: -; CDR3nt: TGCGCCAGCAGCCCCCCTAGTGAAAAACTGTTTTTT; CDR3aa: CASSPPSEKLFF
d_gene: TRBD1; j_gene: TRBJ1-1; v_gene: TRBV10-2; abundance: -; CDR3nt: TGCGCCAGCAGTGAGAGACAGGGAGAAGGAACTGAAGCTTTCTTT; CDR3aa: CASSERQGEGTEAFF
d_gene: TRBD1; j_gene: TRBJ1-4; v_gene: TRBV7-2; abundance: -; CDR3nt: TGTGCCAGCAGCTTAGCGCTGAAGGGGGCGAGGGAAAAACTGTTTTTT; CDR3aa: CASSLALKGAREKLFF
d_gene: TRBD1; j_gene: TRBJ1-3; v_gene: TRBV4-1; abundance: -; CDR3nt: TGCGCCAGCACCGACAGGGCTGGAAACACCATATATTTT; CDR3aa: CASTDRAGNTIYF
d_gene: TRBD1; j_gene: TRBJ2-1; v_gene: TRBV2; abundance: once; CDR3nt: TGTGCCAGCAGTGGGACAGGGGGGTACAATGAGCAGTTCTTC; CDR3aa: CASSGTGGYNEQFF
d_gene: TRBD1; j_gene: TRBJ1-1; v_gene: TRBV5-1; abundance: -; CDR3nt: TGCGCCAGCAGCTTGGCTACAGGGGGGAGATCTGAAGCTTTCTTT; CDR3aa: CASSLATGGRSEAFF
d_gene: -; j_gene: TRBJ2-1; v_gene: TRBV5-6; abundance: -; CDR3nt: TGTGCCAGCAGCCCGGCCGGGGGATACTCCTACAATGAGCAGTTCTTC; CDR3aa: CASSPAGGYSYNEQFF
d_gene: -; j_gene: TRBJ1-6; v_gene: TRBV5-4; abundance: once; CDR3nt: TGTGCCAGTAGTTCCTATAATTCACCCCTCCACTTT; CDR3aa: CASSSYNSPLHF
d_gene: TRBD1; j_gene: TRBJ2-7; v_gene: TRBV7-2; abundance: -; CDR3nt: TGTGCCAGCAGCTTAGGGACAGGGGGGCCCTACGAGCAGTACTTC; CDR3aa: CASSLGTGGPYEQYF
d_gene: -; j_gene: TRBJ1-1; v_gene: TRBV6-5; abundance: -; CDR3nt: TGTGCCAGCAGCTTCGCCGGGTCGAACACTGAAGCTTTCTTT; CDR3aa: CASSFAGSNTEAFF
d_gene: -; j_gene: TRBJ2-1; v_gene: TRBV5-1; abundance: once; CDR3nt: TGCGCCAGCAGCTTGGGCCAGGGGTACAATGAGCAGTTCTTC; CDR3aa: CASSLGQGYNEQFF
d_gene: -; j_gene: TRBJ1-1; v_gene: TRBV30; abundance: -; CDR3nt: TGTGCCTGGAGTGTTGGGGGGACTGAAGCTTTCTTT; CDR3aa: CAWSVGGTEAFF
d_gene: -; j_gene: TRBJ1-1; v_gene: TRBV2; abundance: -; CDR3nt: TGTGCCAGCAGGCTAAGGGGTAACACTGAAGCTTTCTTT; CDR3aa: CASRLRGNTEAFF
d_gene: -; j_gene: TRBJ1-1; v_gene: TRBV5-6; abundance: -; CDR3nt: TGTGCCAGCAGCTTGGGGGGAGGTGGCACTGAAGCTTTCTTT; CDR3aa: CASSLGGGGTEAFF
d_gene: TRBD1; j_gene: TRBJ1-1; v_gene: TRBV15; abundance: -; CDR3nt: TGTGCCACCAACCCCAATAGACAGGGATACACTGAAGCTTTCTTT; CDR3aa: CATNPNRQGYTEAFF
d_gene: -; j_gene: TRBJ1-5; v_gene: TRBV10-2; abundance: many; CDR3nt: TGCGCCAGCAGTGAACAGGGAACCCATCAGCCCCAGCATTTT; CDR3aa: CASSEQGTHQPQHF
d_gene: TRBD2; j_gene: TRBJ2-1; v_gene: TRBV4-2; abundance: -; CDR3nt: TGTGCCAGCAGCCGGCTAGCGGGAGTTGAGCAGTTCTTC; CDR3aa: CASSRLAGVEQFF
d_gene: -; j_gene: TRBJ1-5; v_gene: TRBV28; abundance: once; CDR3nt: TGTGCCAGCAGCACGGAAGGTAGGGGACTGCAGCCCCAGCATTTT; CDR3aa: CASSTEGRGLQPQHF
d_gene: -; j_gene: TRBJ2-7; v_gene: TRBV10-3; abundance: -; CDR3nt: TGTGCCATCAGTGGTGACAGCTCCTACGAGCAGTACTTC; CDR3aa: CAISGDSSYEQYF
d_gene: TRBD2; j_gene: TRBJ2-1; v_gene: TRBV18; abundance: -; CDR3nt: TGTGCCAGCTCACCACGGCCTAGCGGGAGTGAGTACAATGAGCAGTTCTTC; CDR3aa: CASSPRPSGSEYNEQFF
d_gene: -; j_gene: TRBJ1-2; v_gene: TRBV28; abundance: -; CDR3nt: TGTGCCAGCAGTTCGCGGGCCAACCATGGCTACACCTTC; CDR3aa: CASSSRANHGYTF
d_gene: TRBD1; j_gene: TRBJ1-5; v_gene: TRBV4-1; abundance: few; CDR3nt: TGCGCCAGCAGCCAGGACAGGGGAGTCCAGCCCCAGCATTTT; CDR3aa: CASSQDRGVQPQHF